The 26 T cell receptor beta chains presented below share a single source sample, sequenced in a study of shared clonotypes between healthy human individuals. The repertoire was sequenced with immunoSEQ multiplex PCR; TCRdb's copy has only in-frame clones and lacks some. The sample lists over 400,000 clones; more than 75% were seen once. The source material was PBMCs. Receptors originate from a woman aged 40-49 years in good health. Some clones in this sample may be carry-over from other donors' samples.

The rearrangement uses TRBV7-3 and TRBJ1-4; D unclear. V gave up 0 bases and J gave up 5 bases, with 10 bases separating them. Germline CDR1 is SGHTA and CDR2 is FQGTGA. The CDR3 sequence is 15 residues long. CDR3 loop: CASSLTPRQNEKLFF. Here the CDR3 DNA reads TGTGCCAGCAGCTTAACTCCGCGCCAGAATGAAAAACTGTTTTTT.

The chain links TRBV18 to TRBJ2-6; 8 positions agree with TRBD1. The germline V gene encodes CDR1 KGHSH and CDR2 LQKENI. V gave up 0 bases and J gave up 2 bases; unmatched junction bases: 6. The CDR3 extends over 18 amino acids. The CDR3 spells CASSPPSLTGAGANVLTF. CDR3 DNA: TGTGCCAGCTCACCACCAAGCCTGACAGGGGCTGGGGCCAACGTCCTGACTTTC.

This rearrangement joins TRBV28 to TRBJ2-3; 10 bases align to TRBD2. J was trimmed by 2 bases and V by 5 bases; bases with no gene match: 7. This CDR3 comprises 16 residues. Per germline, CDR1 MDHEN and CDR2 SYDVKM. The DNA of the CDR3 is TGTGCCAGCAGTCTAACTCTAGCGGGGGACACAGATACGCAGTATTTT. Translating it yields CASSLTLAGDTDTQYF.

Concerning this clone: This likely comes from a read error, as the CDR3 has no conserved phenylalanine or tryptophan at its end. The chain links TRBV30 to TRBJ1-5; tentative D call: TRBD1 (5 bases). Germline loops: CDR1 GTSNPN, CDR2 SVGIG (reference sequence). This CDR3 comprises 13 residues. The germline V and J ends were trimmed by 4 bases and 4 bases, with 11 bases remaining between them. The DNA for the CDR3 is TGTGCCTGGAATGTGGGGGGTAATCAGCCCCAGCATGTT. It translates to CAWNVGGNQPQHV.

V and J are TRBV2 and TRBJ2-7, with D possibly being TRBD1 or TRBD2 (5 bases each). This CDR3 contains 14 residues. The ends were cut back, 6 bases at V and 0 bases at J, with 12 bases in the middle. Germline CDR1 SNHLY, CDR2 FYNNEI. The CDR3 nucleotides read TGTGCCAGCAGCCCCGGGACGACCTCCTACGAGCAGTACTTC. Translating gives CASSPGTTSYEQYF.

The gene calls are TRBV19 and TRBJ1-2; D ambiguous. Trimming removed 3 bases from V and 3 bases from J, with 5 bases in between. CDR1 and CDR2 from the germline V gene are LNHDA and SQIVND (reference sequence). This CDR3 contains 12 residues. CDR3 sequence (DNA): TGTGCCAGTAGTATTGACGACTATGGCTACACCTTC. It codes for CASSIDDYGYTF.

This clone was seen only a few times. The V and J genes are TRBV29-1 and TRBJ2-1, with TRBD1 matching 7 bases. Germline V gene data show CDR1 as SQVTM and CDR2 as ANQGSEA. The V segment lost 7 bases and the J segment 6 bases; nucleotides outside the gene matches: 12. This CDR3 comprises 14 residues. The CDR3 nucleotides are TGCAGCGGAGGGGGCGGAAGAGCCGGCAATGAGCAGTTCTTC. This gives the protein CSGGGGRAGNEQFF.

The DNA for the CDR3 is TGTGCCTGGAGTCCTCGGGACAGCCTTGAAGCTTTCTTT. Protein: CAWSPRDSLEAFF. This chain joins TRBV30 and TRBJ1-1; 7 positions agree with TRBD1. V gave up 2 bases and J gave up 7 bases; unmatched junction bases: 7. CDR3 length equals 13 residues. Germline assignment: CDR1 GTSNPN and CDR2 SVGIG (reference sequence).

The chain employs TRBV28 and TRBJ1-1; no definite D call. Trimming shortened V by 2 bases and J by 5 bases, and 12 bases separated the two germline ends. This CDR3 comprises 14 residues. Per the germline V gene, CDR1 is MDHEN and CDR2 is SYDVKM. In nucleotides, the CDR3 is TGTGCCAGCAGTTTAAGCACCAAGATTACTGAAGCTTTCTTT. As protein: CASSLSTKITEAFF.

This clone was seen many times. Other DNA sequences within the sample encode an identical CDR3. V is TRBV7-9 and J is TRBJ2-3; D is possibly TRBD2 (5 bases). The V gene lost 1 base and the J gene lost 2 bases, with 10 bases spanning the gap. The V gene's germline CDR1 is SEHNR and CDR2 FQNEAQ (reference sequence). The CDR3 contains 15 residues. The CDR3 DNA sequence: TGTGCCAGCAGCTTAGGGGTAGCGCACACAGATACGCAGTATTTT. Its protein product is CASSLGVAHTDTQYF.

By share, this clone ranks as medium-sized. Other DNA sequences from this sample encode an identical CDR3 as well. In DNA, the CDR3 is TGTGCCAGCAGTTTTGCAGGAGATCAGCCCCAGCATTTT. Protein product: CASSFAGDQPQHF. V gene TRBV2 combines with J gene TRBJ1-5; D not certain. V lost 5 bases and J 5 bases, leaving 10 bases between the germline ends. This CDR3 contains 13 residues. Germline loops: CDR1 SNHLY, CDR2 FYNNEI.

The CDR3 protein is CASSPGRDYEQYF. The CDR3 DNA is TGTGCCAGCAGCCCGGGACGAGACTACGAGCAGTACTTC. The chain combines TRBV11-1 with TRBJ2-7, with D possibly called TRBD1 or TRBD2 (5 bases each). Germline V gene sequence: CDR1 SGHAT, CDR2 FQDESV (reference sequence). The CDR3 consists of 13 residues. The V end was cut by 5 bases, the J end by 3 bases, with 11 bases between.

V and J are TRBV28 and TRBJ2-2, with 7 bases identical to TRBD2. The CDR3 has 15 residues. V shed 5 bases, J shed 6 bases, and the junction held 9 bases outside the gene matches. Germline CDR1 and CDR2: MDHEN and SYDVKM. The DNA for the CDR3 is TGTGCCAGCAGTCCGGGACTACCTCTCTCCGGGGAGCTGTTTTTT. Its translation: CASSPGLPLSGELFF. The full variable domain, with the rest looked up from reference TRBV28 and TRBJ2-2, is DVKVTQSSRYLVKRTGEKVFLECVQDMDHENMFWYRQDPGLGLRLIYFSYDVKMKEKGDIPEGYSVSREKKERFSLILESASTNQTSMYLCASSPGLPLSGELFFGEGSRLTVL.

This clone occurred once. This chain links TRBV2 with TRBJ1-2; D gene uncertain. The germline gives CDR1 SNHLY, CDR2 FYNNEI. The length of the CDR3 is 14 residues. The V and J ends lost 8 bases and 8 bases respectively, with 21 bases between them. The chain's CDR3 is CASRWTDVLGGYTF. Here the CDR3 DNA reads TGTGCCAGCCGGTGGACCGATGTCTTAGGGGGCTACACCTTC.

This clone was found many times. The J gene is TRBJ2-5, the V gene TRBV7-8; either TRBD1 or TRBD2 may supply D (5 bases each). The V gene lost 6 bases and the J gene lost 4 bases, with 15 bases spanning the gap. The germline CDR1 and CDR2 sequences are SGHVS and FQNEAQ. The length of the CDR3 is 14 residues. The CDR3 DNA follows: TGTGCCAGCAGTTCCACTTCGGGACCAGAGACCCAGTACTTC. Encoded protein: CASSSTSGPETQYF.

The chain combines TRBV5-4 with TRBJ2-5; the match to TRBD1 covers 7 bases. V lost 4 bases and J lost 7; bases outside the gene matches: 16. The V gene's germline CDR1 is SGHNT and CDR2 YYREEE (reference sequence). The CDR3 spans 16 residues. The chain's CDR3 is CASSPWTGSAPPTQYF. CDR3 DNA: TGTGCCAGCAGCCCGTGGACAGGCTCTGCGCCCCCGACCCAGTACTTC.

Within the sample, this clone is medium-sized. V is TRBV5-1 and J is TRBJ2-2, with D possibly being TRBD2 (6 bases). Germline lookup yields CDR1 SGHRS and CDR2 YFSETQ. Trimming shortened V by 4 bases and J by 5 bases, and 15 bases separated the two germline ends. CDR3 size: 15 residues. CDR3 in DNA: TGCGCCAGCAGCGGTTCTTTCGGGGGAACCGGGGAGCTGTTTTTT. Amino acids: CASSGSFGGTGELFF.

This sequence joins TRBV7-6 and TRBJ2-3, with 8 bases matching TRBD1. The germline V gene encodes CDR1 SGHVS and CDR2 FNYEAQ. V gave up 2 bases and J gave up 1 base; unmatched junction bases: 2. This CDR3 region has 15 residues. The CDR3 loop is CASSLQTGGTDTQYF. For the CDR3, the DNA is TGTGCCAGCAGCTTACAGACAGGGGGCACAGATACGCAGTATTTT.

The chain links TRBV11-1 to TRBJ2-1, with 10 bases that match TRBD1. This CDR3 is 16 amino acids long. Germline CDR1 SGHAT, CDR2 FQDESV (reference sequence). The J segment lost 5 bases and the V segment lost 5 bases, leaving 9 bases of the junction unmatched. CDR3 bases: TGTGCCAGCAGCCCCACACCGGGACAGGGGAACAATGAGCAGTTCTTC. Translating gives CASSPTPGQGNNEQFF.

This rearrangement joins TRBV5-1 to TRBJ2-7; 7 nucleotides agree with TRBD1. J gave up 4 bases and V 9 bases, and 7 bases lay outside the gene matches. CDR1 is SGHRS and CDR2 is YFSETQ in the germline V gene. The CDR3 has 12 amino acids. The CDR3 coding sequence is TGCGCCACCGGGGACAGCCCATACGAGCAGTACTTC. This translates into CATGDSPYEQYF.

This chain connects TRBV11-3 to TRBJ1-1; D is undetermined. The V and J ends lost 6 bases and 1 base respectively, with 9 bases between them. This CDR3 spans 13 amino acids. Germline V gene lookup returns CDR1 SGHNT and CDR2 YENEEA. The CDR3 region is CASRQNGNTEAFF. In nucleotides, the CDR3 is TGTGCCAGCAGGCAAAACGGGAACACTGAAGCTTTCTTT.

This clone was counted once. J is TRBJ2-1 and V is TRBV25-1; 12 bases are a match to TRBD2. Germline CDR1 is MGHDK and CDR2 is SYGVNS. The CDR3 extends over 15 amino acids. The V and J ends lost 2 bases and 7 bases, in that order; junction bases with no gene match: 3. The CDR3 reads CASSEDTSGRNEQFF. CDR3 coding DNA: TGTGCCAGCAGTGAAGATACTAGCGGGAGGAATGAGCAGTTCTTC.

V gene TRBV18 combines with J gene TRBJ1-3; D remains ambiguous. This CDR3 contains 16 residues. The V and J ends lost 2 bases and 0 bases respectively, with 11 bases between them. The germline V gene encodes CDR1 KGHSH and CDR2 LQKENI. CDR3 amino acids: CASSPRELVSGNTIYF. The CDR3 DNA is TGTGCCAGCTCACCAAGAGAGTTGGTCTCTGGAAACACCATATATTTT.

The chain joins TRBV4-1 to TRBJ2-5; D remains ambiguous. Germline CDR1 and CDR2: MGHRA and YSYEKL. The CDR3 consists of 15 residues. The V end lost 1 base, the J end lost 4 bases, and 13 bases lay between the germline ends. The CDR3 sequence is CASSQGRISRETQYF. As DNA, the CDR3 is TGCGCCAGCAGCCAAGGGCGGATCTCCCGAGAGACCCAGTACTTC.

The rearrangement joins TRBV28 to TRBJ1-3; tentative D call: TRBD1 (5 bases). V was cut by 7 bases and J by 4 bases, with 20 bases left in between. Looked up from germline, CDR1 is MDHEN and CDR2 is SYDVKM. The CDR3 consists of 16 residues. CDR3 amino acids: CASTWGDPRRGNTIYF. CDR3 bases: TGTGCCAGCACCTGGGGGGACCCAAGGAGGGGAAACACCATATATTTT.

The chain combines TRBV6-1 with TRBJ1-4; 10 bases agree with TRBD1. The CDR3 has 16 amino acids. Germline values: CDR1 MNHNS, CDR2 SASEGT. V lost 1 base, J lost 6 bases, and 5 bases stayed unmatched. The CDR3 sequence is CASSEGGGTGDEKLFF. CDR3 bases: TGTGCCAGCAGTGAAGGAGGCGGGACAGGGGATGAAAAACTGTTTTTT.